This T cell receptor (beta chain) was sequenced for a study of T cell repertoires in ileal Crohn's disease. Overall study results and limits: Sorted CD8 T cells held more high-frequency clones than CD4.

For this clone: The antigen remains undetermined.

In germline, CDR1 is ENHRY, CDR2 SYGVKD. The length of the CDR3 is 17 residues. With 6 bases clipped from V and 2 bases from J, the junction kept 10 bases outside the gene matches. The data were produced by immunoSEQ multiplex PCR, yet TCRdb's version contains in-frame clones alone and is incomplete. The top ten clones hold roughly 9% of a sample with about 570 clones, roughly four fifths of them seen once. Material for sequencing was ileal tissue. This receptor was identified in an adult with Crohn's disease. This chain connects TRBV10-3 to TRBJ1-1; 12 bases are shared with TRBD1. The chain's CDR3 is CAIRDPGQGALNTEAFF. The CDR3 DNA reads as TGTGCCATCAGGGACCCGGGACAGGGGGCGCTTAACACTGAAGCTTTCTTT.